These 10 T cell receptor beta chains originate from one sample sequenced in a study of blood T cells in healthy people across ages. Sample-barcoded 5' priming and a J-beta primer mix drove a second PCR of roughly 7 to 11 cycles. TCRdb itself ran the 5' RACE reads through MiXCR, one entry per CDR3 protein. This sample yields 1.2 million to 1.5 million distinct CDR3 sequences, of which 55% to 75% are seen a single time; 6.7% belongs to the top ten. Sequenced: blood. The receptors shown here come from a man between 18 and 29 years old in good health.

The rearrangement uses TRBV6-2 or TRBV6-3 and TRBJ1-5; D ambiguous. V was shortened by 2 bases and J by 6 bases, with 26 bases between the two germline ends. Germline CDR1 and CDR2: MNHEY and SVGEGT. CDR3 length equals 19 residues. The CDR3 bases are TGTGCCAGCAGTTACCAGTTCATTGACCTCGCAGAGGATGGTCAGCCCCAGCATTTT. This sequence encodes CASSYQFIDLAEDGQPQHF.

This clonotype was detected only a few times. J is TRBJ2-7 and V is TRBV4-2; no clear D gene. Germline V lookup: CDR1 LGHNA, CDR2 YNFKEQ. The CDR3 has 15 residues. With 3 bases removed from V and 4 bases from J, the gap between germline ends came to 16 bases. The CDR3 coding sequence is TGTGCCAGCAGCCAGGAGACACTACCCCCTTACGAGCAGTACTTC. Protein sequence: CASSQETLPPYEQYF.

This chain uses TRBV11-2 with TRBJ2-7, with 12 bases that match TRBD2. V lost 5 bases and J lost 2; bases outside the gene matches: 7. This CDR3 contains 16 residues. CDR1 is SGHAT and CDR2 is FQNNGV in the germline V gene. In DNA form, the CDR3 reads TGTGCCAGCAGCGTCCAGACTAGCGGGAGTACCTACGAGCAGTACTTC. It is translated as CASSVQTSGSTYEQYF.

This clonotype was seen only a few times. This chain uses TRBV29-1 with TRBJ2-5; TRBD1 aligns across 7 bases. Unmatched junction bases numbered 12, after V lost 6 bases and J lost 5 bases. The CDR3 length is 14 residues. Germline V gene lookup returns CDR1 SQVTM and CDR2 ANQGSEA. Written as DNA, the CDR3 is TGCAGCGTCGCGAACACAGGGGATTGGGAGACCCAGTACTTC. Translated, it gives CSVANTGDWETQYF.

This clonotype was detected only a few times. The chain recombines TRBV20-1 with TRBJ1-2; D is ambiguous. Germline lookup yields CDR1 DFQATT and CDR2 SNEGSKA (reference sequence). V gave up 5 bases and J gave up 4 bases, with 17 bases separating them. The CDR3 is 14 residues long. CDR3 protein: CSAPMEGGSYGYTF. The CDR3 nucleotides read TGCAGTGCTCCGATGGAGGGCGGGAGCTATGGCTACACCTTC.

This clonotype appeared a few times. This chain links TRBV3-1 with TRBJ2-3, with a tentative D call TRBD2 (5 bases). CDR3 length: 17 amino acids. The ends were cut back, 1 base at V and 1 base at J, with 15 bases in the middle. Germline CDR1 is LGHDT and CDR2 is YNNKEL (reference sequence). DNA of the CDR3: TGTGCCAGCAGCCAAGGTCTGCGGGTGGATGGCACAGATACGCAGTATTTT. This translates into CASSQGLRVDGTDTQYF.

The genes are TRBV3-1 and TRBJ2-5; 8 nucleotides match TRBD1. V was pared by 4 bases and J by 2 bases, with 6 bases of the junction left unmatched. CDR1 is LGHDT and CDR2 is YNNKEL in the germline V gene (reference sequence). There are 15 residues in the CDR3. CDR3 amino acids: CASSRRQGRQETQYF. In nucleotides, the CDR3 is TGTGCCAGCAGCCGTAGACAGGGGCGGCAAGAGACCCAGTACTTC.

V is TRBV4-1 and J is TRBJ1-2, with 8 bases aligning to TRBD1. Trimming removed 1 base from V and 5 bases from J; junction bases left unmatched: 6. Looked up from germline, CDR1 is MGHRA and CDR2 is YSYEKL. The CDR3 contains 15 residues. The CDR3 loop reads CASSQADRDGYGYTF. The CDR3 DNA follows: TGCGCCAGCAGCCAAGCGGACAGGGATGGGTATGGCTACACCTTC.

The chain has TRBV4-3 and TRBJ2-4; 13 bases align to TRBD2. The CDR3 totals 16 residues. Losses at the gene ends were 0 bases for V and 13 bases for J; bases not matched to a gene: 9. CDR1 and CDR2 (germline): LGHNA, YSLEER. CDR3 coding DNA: TGCGCCAGCAGCCAAGATAAGGGACTAGCGGGGATAGAGCAGTACTTC. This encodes CASSQDKGLAGIEQYF.

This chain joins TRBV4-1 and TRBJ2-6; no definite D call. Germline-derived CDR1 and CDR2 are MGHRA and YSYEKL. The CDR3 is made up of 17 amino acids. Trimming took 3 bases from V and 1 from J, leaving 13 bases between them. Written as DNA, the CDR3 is TGCGCCAGCAGCCAGGAACTCTCCAGATCTGGGGCCAACGTCCTGACTTTC. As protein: CASSQELSRSGANVLTF.